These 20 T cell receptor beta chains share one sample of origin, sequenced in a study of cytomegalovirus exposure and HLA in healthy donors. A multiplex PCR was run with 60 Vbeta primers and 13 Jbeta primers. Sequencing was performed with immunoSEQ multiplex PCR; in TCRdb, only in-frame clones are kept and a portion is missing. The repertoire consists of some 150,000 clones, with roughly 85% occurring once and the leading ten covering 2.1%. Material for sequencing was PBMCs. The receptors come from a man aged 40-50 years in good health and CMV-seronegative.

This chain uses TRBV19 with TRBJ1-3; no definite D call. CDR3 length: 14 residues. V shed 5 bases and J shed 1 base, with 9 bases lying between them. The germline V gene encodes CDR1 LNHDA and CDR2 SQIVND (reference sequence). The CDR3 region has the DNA TGTGCCAGTAGTGTCGCGAGATCTGGAAACACCATATATTTT. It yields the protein CASSVARSGNTIYF.

In DNA form, the CDR3 reads TGTGCCAGCACCCCCACACCTCAAGAGACCCAGTACTTC. It encodes CASTPTPQETQYF. This chain links TRBV9 with TRBJ2-5; D not certain. This CDR3 comprises 13 residues. The germline gives CDR1 SGDLS, CDR2 YYNGEE. The ends were cut back, 6 bases at V and 2 bases at J, with 11 bases in the middle.

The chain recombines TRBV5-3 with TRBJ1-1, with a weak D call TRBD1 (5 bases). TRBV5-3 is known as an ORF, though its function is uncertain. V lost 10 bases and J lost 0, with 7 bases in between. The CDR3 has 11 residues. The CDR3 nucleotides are TGTGCCGGCAGGGTGAACACTGAAGCTTTCTTT. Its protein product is CAGRVNTEAFF.

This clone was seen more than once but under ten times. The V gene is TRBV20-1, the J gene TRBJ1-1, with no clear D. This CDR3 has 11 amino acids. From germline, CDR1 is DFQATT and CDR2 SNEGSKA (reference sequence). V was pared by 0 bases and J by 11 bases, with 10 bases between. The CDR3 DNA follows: TGCAGTGCTAGAGATGCAACTCGGGCTTTCTTT. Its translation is CSARDATRAFF.

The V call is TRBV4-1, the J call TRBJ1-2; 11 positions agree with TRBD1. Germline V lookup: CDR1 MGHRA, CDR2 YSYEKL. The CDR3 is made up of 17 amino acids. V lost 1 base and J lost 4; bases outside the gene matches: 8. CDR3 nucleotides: TGCGCCAGCAGCCAAGTGCCCCGGACAGGGGGCTCCTATGGCTACACCTTC. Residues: CASSQVPRTGGSYGYTF.

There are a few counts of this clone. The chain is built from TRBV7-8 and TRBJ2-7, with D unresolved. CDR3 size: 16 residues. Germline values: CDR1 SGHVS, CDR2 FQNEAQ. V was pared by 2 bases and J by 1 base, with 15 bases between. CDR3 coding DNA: TGTGCCAGCAGCTTATCTCAGGTGGGCTTTTCCTACGAGCAGTACTTC. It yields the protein CASSLSQVGFSYEQYF.

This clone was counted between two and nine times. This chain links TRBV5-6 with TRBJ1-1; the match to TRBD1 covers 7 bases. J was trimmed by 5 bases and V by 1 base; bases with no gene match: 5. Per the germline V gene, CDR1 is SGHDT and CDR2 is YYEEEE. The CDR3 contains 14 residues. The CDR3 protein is CASSLLATGTEAFF. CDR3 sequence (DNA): TGTGCCAGCAGCTTGTTAGCGACAGGGACTGAAGCTTTCTTT.

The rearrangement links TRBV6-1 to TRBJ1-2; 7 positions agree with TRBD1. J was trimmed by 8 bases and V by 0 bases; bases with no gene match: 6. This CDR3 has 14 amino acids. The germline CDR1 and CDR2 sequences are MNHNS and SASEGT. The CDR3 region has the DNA TGTGCCAGCAGTGAAGCGCAAGGGGGCTCAGGCTACACCTTC. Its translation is CASSEAQGGSGYTF.

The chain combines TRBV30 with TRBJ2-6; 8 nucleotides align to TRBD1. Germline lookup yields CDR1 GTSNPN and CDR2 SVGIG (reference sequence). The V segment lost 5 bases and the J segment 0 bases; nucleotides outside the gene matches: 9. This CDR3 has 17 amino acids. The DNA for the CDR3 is TGTGCCTGGGAACTAGGACAGGGAATCTCTGGGGCCAACGTCCTGACTTTC. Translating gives CAWELGQGISGANVLTF.

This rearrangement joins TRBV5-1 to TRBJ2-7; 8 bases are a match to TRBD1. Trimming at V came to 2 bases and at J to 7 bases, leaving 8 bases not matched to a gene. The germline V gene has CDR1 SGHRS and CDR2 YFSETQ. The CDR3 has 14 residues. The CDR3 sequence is CASSFQGAREEQYF. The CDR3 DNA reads TGCGCCAGCAGCTTTCAGGGGGCAAGGGAGGAGCAGTACTTC.

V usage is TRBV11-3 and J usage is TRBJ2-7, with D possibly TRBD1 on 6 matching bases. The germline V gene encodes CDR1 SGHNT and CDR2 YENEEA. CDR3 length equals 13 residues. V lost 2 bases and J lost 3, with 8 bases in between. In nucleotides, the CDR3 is TGTGCCAGCAGCTTACGAGGGGGCTACGAGCAGTACTTC. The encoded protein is CASSLRGGYEQYF.

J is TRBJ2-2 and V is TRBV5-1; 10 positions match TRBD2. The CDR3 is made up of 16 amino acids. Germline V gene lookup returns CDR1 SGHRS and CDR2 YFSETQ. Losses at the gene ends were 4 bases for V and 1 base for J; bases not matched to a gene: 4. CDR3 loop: CASSPLAGGNTGELFF. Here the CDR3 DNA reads TGCGCCAGCAGCCCCTTAGCGGGAGGGAACACCGGGGAGCTGTTTTTT.

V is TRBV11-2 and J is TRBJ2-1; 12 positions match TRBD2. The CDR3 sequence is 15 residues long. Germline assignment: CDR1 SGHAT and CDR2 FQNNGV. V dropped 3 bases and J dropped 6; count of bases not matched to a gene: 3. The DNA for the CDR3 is TGTGCCAGCAGCTTTCTAGCGGGAGGGCTCAATGAGCAGTTCTTC. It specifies CASSFLAGGLNEQFF. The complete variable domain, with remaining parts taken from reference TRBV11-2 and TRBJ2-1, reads EAGVAQSPRYKIIEKRQSVAFWCNPISGHATLYWYQQILGQGPKLLIQFQNNGVVDDSQLPKDRFSAERLKGVDSTLKIQPAKLEDSAVYLCASSFLAGGLNEQFFGPGTRLTVL.

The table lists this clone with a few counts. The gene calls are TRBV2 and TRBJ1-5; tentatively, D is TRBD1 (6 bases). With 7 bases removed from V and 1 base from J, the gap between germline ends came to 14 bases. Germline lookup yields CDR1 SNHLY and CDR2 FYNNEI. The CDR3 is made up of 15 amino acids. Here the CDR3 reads CASKLTGISNQPQHF. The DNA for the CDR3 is TGTGCCAGCAAGCTAACAGGGATCAGCAATCAGCCCCAGCATTTT.

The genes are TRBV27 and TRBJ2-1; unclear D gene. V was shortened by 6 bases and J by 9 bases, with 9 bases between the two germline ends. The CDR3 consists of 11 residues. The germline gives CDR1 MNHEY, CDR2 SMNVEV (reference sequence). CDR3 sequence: CASRVRSEQFF. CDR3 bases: TGTGCCAGCAGAGTTAGGAGTGAGCAGTTCTTC.

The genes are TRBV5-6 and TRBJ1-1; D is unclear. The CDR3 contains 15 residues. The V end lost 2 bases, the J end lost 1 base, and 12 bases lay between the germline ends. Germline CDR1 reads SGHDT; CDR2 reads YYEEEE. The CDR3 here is CASSFKPRSNTEAFF. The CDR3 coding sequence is TGTGCCAGCAGCTTTAAGCCCCGATCGAACACTGAAGCTTTCTTT.

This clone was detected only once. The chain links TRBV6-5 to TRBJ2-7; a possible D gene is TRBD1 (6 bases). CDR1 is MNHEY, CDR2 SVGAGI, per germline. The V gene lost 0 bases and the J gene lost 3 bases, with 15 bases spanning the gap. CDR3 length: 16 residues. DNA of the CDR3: TGTGCCAGCAGTTACTCCTCCCCGCAGGGGAGCTACGAGCAGTACTTC. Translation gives CASSYSSPQGSYEQYF.

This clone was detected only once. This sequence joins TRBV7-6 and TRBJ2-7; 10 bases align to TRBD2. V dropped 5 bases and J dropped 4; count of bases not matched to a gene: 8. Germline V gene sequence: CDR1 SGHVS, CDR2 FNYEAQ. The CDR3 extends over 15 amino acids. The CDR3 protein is CASSPLAGVRYEQYF. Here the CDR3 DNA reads TGTGCCAGCAGCCCTCTAGCGGGAGTACGGTACGAGCAGTACTTC.

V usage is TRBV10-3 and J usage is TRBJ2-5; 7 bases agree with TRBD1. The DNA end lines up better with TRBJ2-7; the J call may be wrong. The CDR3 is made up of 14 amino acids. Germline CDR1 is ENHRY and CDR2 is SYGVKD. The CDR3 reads CAISPGGPFYEQYF. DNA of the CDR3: TGTGCCATCAGTCCAGGGGGTCCCTTCTACGAGCAGTACTTC.

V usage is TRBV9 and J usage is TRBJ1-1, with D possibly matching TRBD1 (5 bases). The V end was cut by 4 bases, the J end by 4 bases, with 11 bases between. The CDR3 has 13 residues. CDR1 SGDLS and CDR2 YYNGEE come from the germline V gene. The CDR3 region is CASSFRQSTEAFF. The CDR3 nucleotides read TGTGCCAGCAGCTTCAGACAGAGCACTGAAGCTTTCTTT.